The 5 T cell receptor beta chains listed next were all sequenced from one sample in a study of spatial heterogeneity in lung cancer. These TCRs' antigens remain unknown. TCRdb itself ran the 5' RACE reads through MiXCR, one entry per CDR3 protein. The repertoire holds about 100,000 distinct CDR3 sequences, with 4.4% as singletons. The time point is: sample taken at primary tumor resection. Study results and caveats: One measure, the expanded intratumoral alpha and beta TCR count, tracked tumor mutation counts.

This sample comprised lung tumor tissue, obtained at surgery. The receptors were gathered from a male donor with early-stage non-small cell lung cancer.

This clonotype was counted a few times. The chain carries TRBV20-1 and TRBJ2-7; 7 bases fit TRBD2. The ends lost 0 bases at V and 5 bases at J; junction bases unmatched: 10. The CDR3 extends over 15 amino acids. Germline-derived CDR1 and CDR2 are DFQATT and SNEGSKA (reference sequence). CDR3 sequence (DNA): TGCAGTGCTAGAGATCACGAGACTAGCCTTCACGAGCAGTACTTC. The encoded protein is CSARDHETSLHEQYF.

The chain carries TRBV3-1 and TRBJ2-7; TRBD2 agrees at 12 bases. With V trimmed by 7 bases and J by 4 bases, 8 bases remained unmatched. The CDR3 has 15 amino acids. The germline CDR1 and CDR2 sequences are LGHDT and YNNKEL (reference sequence). The CDR3 loop reads CASTRGTSGSYEQYF. The CDR3 DNA is TGTGCCAGCACCCGGGGGACTAGCGGGTCGTACGAGCAGTACTTC.

The table lists this clonotype with many counts. The chain uses TRBV12-3 or TRBV12-4 and TRBJ2-3; unclear D gene. V lost 5 bases to trimming and J lost 2 bases, with 14 bases between them. This CDR3 comprises 15 residues. CDR3 residues: CASSRYESHTDTQYF. The CDR3 DNA reads TGTGCCAGCAGTCGGTATGAGTCCCACACAGATACGCAGTATTTT.

This clonotype was recorded at least ten times. V gene TRBV29-1 combines with J gene TRBJ2-1; D is ambiguous. The CDR3 has 11 residues. Trimming removed 4 bases from V and 9 bases from J, with 10 bases in between. The germline V gene encodes CDR1 SQVTM and CDR2 ANQGSEA. The CDR3 sequence: CSVVRSVEQFF. The CDR3 DNA sequence: TGCAGCGTTGTTCGCAGCGTTGAGCAGTTCTTC.

In this sample, this clonotype turned up many times. J is TRBJ1-3 and V is TRBV12-3 or TRBV12-4; maybe TRBD1 (6 bases). This CDR3 has 14 residues. The germline V and J ends were trimmed by 5 bases and 3 bases, with 11 bases remaining between them. The DNA for the CDR3 is TGTGCCAGCAGTCTACAGGGTATTGGAAACACCATATATTTT. The encoded protein is CASSLQGIGNTIYF.